Following are 23 T cell receptor beta chains from one sample sequenced in a study of blood T cell repertoires in COVID-19. TCRdb keeps only in-frame clones here, not all; method: immunoSEQ multiplex PCR. The sample has some 170,000 clones; around 77% are singletons. The sequenced sample was peripheral blood. The receptors shown here come from a man aged 70 or older with acute or convalescent COVID-19.

This chain joins TRBV7-9 and TRBJ1-1, with 8 bases matching TRBD1. The trim removed 3 bases at V and 3 bases at J, leaving 6 bases unmatched. Per germline, CDR1 SEHNR and CDR2 FQNEAQ (reference sequence). This CDR3 has 15 amino acids. Here the CDR3 reads CASSLQGALDTEAFF. The CDR3 coding sequence is TGTGCCAGCAGCTTGCAGGGGGCGCTGGACACTGAAGCTTTCTTT.

The rearrangement joins TRBV7-3 to TRBJ2-3; 13 bases are a match to TRBD2. Germline trimming cut 5 bases from V and 2 bases from J; bases unmatched to any gene: 7. There are 17 residues in the CDR3. Germline V lookup: CDR1 SGHTA, CDR2 FQGTGA. The CDR3 reads CASSPRTSGSITDTQYF. CDR3 nucleotides: TGTGCCAGCAGCCCCCGGACTAGCGGGAGCATCACAGATACGCAGTATTTT.

This rearrangement joins TRBV6-6 to TRBJ1-6; 9 bases are a match to TRBD1. V trimming: 5 bases; J trimming: 6 bases; junction bases outside the gene matches: 14. CDR3 length: 18 residues. Germline V gives CDR1 MNHNY, CDR2 SVGAGI (reference sequence). CDR3 nucleotide sequence: TGTGCCAGCAGTCACCAACTTTCCGGGACAGGGACTAATTCACCCCTCCACTTT. Translating it yields CASSHQLSGTGTNSPLHF.

The rearrangement links TRBV11-1 to TRBJ2-2; D remains ambiguous. The CDR3 is 14 residues long. CDR1 and CDR2 from the germline V gene are SGHAT and FQDESV (reference sequence). Deletions cut 3 bases from V and 5 bases from J, with 10 bases between. CDR3 coding DNA: TGTGCCAGCAGCTTCCCGACAAGAACCGGGGAGCTGTTTTTT. Its protein product is CASSFPTRTGELFF.

The genes are TRBV24-1 and TRBJ2-2; the match to TRBD1 covers 9 bases. CDR1 is KGHDR and CDR2 is SFDVKD in the germline V gene. The J segment lost 2 bases and the V segment lost 10 bases, leaving 13 bases of the junction unmatched. The CDR3 sequence is 17 residues long. The CDR3 loop is CATGADPGQGNTGELFF. The CDR3 coding sequence is TGTGCCACAGGGGCCGATCCGGGACAGGGTAACACCGGGGAGCTGTTTTTT.

The chain joins TRBV6-5 to TRBJ2-5, with a possible D match to TRBD2 (5 bases). V was clipped by 2 bases and J by 2 bases, with 6 bases between them. This CDR3 has 13 residues. Germline V gene sequence: CDR1 MNHEY, CDR2 SVGAGI. The CDR3 nucleotides are TGTGCCAGCAGTTACGGACTGCAAGAGACCCAGTACTTC. Protein product: CASSYGLQETQYF.

This clone was found once. The gene calls are TRBV7-2 and TRBJ1-2, with 7 bases that match TRBD1. This CDR3 region has 12 residues. Germline CDR1 reads SGHTA; CDR2 reads FQGNSA. With 5 bases clipped from V and 7 bases from J, the junction kept 4 bases outside the gene matches. CDR3 bases: TGTGCCAGCAGCCTTCGACAGGGTGGCTACACCTTC. It translates to CASSLRQGGYTF.

This clone was seen more than once but under ten times. V gene TRBV24-1 combines with J gene TRBJ2-1; 8 bases are a match to TRBD2. Looked up from germline, CDR1 is KGHDR and CDR2 is SFDVKD. This CDR3 comprises 14 residues. V lost 5 bases to trimming and J lost 5 bases; unmatched junction nucleotides: 4. The CDR3 DNA is TGTGCCACCAGTGCCCCGGGGGGGGACAATGAGCAGTTCTTC. Its protein is CATSAPGGDNEQFF.

The CDR3 sequence: CASLGGIAEAFF. The CDR3 nucleotides are TGTGCCAGCCTAGGGGGTATTGCTGAAGCTTTCTTT. The J gene is TRBJ1-1, the V gene TRBV12-3 or TRBV12-4, with TRBD1 as a possible D gene (6 bases). V shed 8 bases and J shed 6 bases, with 13 bases lying between them. This CDR3 has 12 residues.

This clone was observed a few times. This chain joins TRBV7-2 and TRBJ1-4; 7 bases map to TRBD1. The CDR3 loop spans 15 amino acids. Trimming took 7 bases from V and 7 from J; bases not matched to a gene: 12. CDR1 SGHTA and CDR2 FQGNSA come from the germline V gene. As DNA, the CDR3 is TGTGCCAGCACAGTACAGGGGCGAGATGGTGAAAAACTGTTTTTT. It specifies CASTVQGRDGEKLFF.

The chain carries TRBV7-2 and TRBJ1-2; no definite D call. The CDR3 loop spans 13 amino acids. The V gene's germline CDR1 is SGHTA and CDR2 FQGNSA. Trimming stripped 5 bases from V and 0 bases from J, with 7 bases between. The CDR3 reads CASSPDSNYGYTF. In DNA, the CDR3 is TGTGCCAGCAGCCCAGATTCTAACTATGGCTACACCTTC.

The V gene is TRBV3-1 (or the pseudogene TRBV3-2), the J gene TRBJ1-3; 7 nucleotides line up with TRBD1. The CDR3 runs 16 residues. Germline V CDR1 and CDR2: LGHDT, YNNKEL (reference sequence). The trim removed 3 bases at V and 0 bases at J, leaving 5 bases unmatched. The CDR3 coding sequence is TGTGCCAGCAGCCACCGACAGGGCTTCTCTGGAAACACCATATATTTT. Its protein is CASSHRQGFSGNTIYF.

This chain joins TRBV28 and TRBJ2-5, with 8 bases identical to TRBD2. The CDR3 is 15 residues long. From germline, CDR1 is MDHEN and CDR2 SYDVKM. V shed 4 bases, J shed 3 bases, and the junction held 7 bases outside the gene matches. CDR3 DNA sequence: TGTGCCAGCAGTTCAGCGGGAGAGGCGGAAGAGACCCAGTACTTC. Residues: CASSSAGEAEETQYF.

This clone was detected many times. This sample includes further DNA sequences coding for the same CDR3. The rearrangement joins TRBV5-1 to TRBJ2-2; 9 positions agree with TRBD2. Germline V gives CDR1 SGHRS, CDR2 YFSETQ. After removal of 0 bases from V and 1 base from J, the junction contained 1 base not matched to a gene. The CDR3 length is 16 residues. CDR3 coding DNA: TGCGCCAGCAGCTTGGCACTAGCGGGGAACACCGGGGAGCTGTTTTTT. Its translation: CASSLALAGNTGELFF.

The chain links TRBV7-9 to TRBJ2-4, with D maybe TRBD2 (6 bases). This CDR3 contains 16 residues. CDR1 SEHNR and CDR2 FQNEAQ come from the germline V gene (reference sequence). The V end was cut by 4 bases, the J end by 1 base, with 14 bases between. CDR3 sequence reads: CASSSGGPFAKNIQYF. The DNA for the CDR3 is TGTGCCAGCAGCTCCGGAGGGCCGTTTGCCAAAAACATTCAGTACTTC.

This chain joins TRBV28 and TRBJ2-5; D may be TRBD1 (7 bases). Trimming stripped 4 bases from V and 5 bases from J, with 17 bases between. The CDR3 is 15 residues long. CDR1 MDHEN and CDR2 SYDVKM come from the germline V gene. CDR3 bases: TGTGCCAGCAGTTCCATACCACAGGGGAGGGAGACCCAGTACTTC. It specifies CASSSIPQGRETQYF.

The rearrangement links TRBV18 to TRBJ1-2, with D uncertain. Germline V CDR1 and CDR2: KGHSH, LQKENI. Trimming stripped 1 base from V and 2 bases from J, with 8 bases between. This CDR3 has 14 residues. CDR3 region: CASSPRERNYGYTF. Written as DNA, the CDR3 is TGTGCCAGCTCACCACGAGAGAGGAACTATGGCTACACCTTC.

This sequence joins TRBV6-1 and TRBJ2-7; a weak D match, TRBD1 (5 bases). The V gene's germline CDR1 is MNHNS and CDR2 SASEGT. This CDR3 has 15 residues. V dropped 1 base and J dropped 0 bases, with 10 bases sitting between them. The CDR3 loop is CASSEGRVGSYEQYF. In DNA form, the CDR3 reads TGTGCCAGCAGTGAAGGCAGGGTCGGCTCCTACGAGCAGTACTTC.

This clone was picked up a small number of times. This chain uses TRBV12-3 or TRBV12-4 with TRBJ2-1, with D uncertain. The CDR3 extends over 12 amino acids. Trimming took off 5 bases at V and 9 bases at J, with 11 bases between the two ends. The CDR3 spells CASSPQGAEQFF. DNA of the CDR3: TGTGCCAGCAGTCCCCAAGGAGCTGAGCAGTTCTTC.

The chain uses TRBV27 and TRBJ2-1, with 10 nucleotides matching TRBD2. CDR1 and CDR2 (germline): MNHEY, SMNVEV (reference sequence). The CDR3 has 14 amino acids. Trimming took 6 bases from V and 9 from J; bases not matched to a gene: 8. The DNA for the CDR3 is TGTGCCAGCAGCCCAGGACTAGCGGAGACTGAGCAGTTCTTC. Its protein is CASSPGLAETEQFF.

In nucleotides, the CDR3 is TGTGCCAGCAGTGAAAGGGGGCAGTGGGATACGCAGTATTTT. The encoded protein is CASSERGQWDTQYF. This sequence joins TRBV6-1 and TRBJ2-3; 7 bases are a match to TRBD1. V was clipped by 2 bases and J by 6 bases; unmatched bases: 5. CDR1 and CDR2 from the germline V gene are MNHNS and SASEGT. The length of the CDR3 is 14 residues.

The chain uses TRBV10-2 and TRBJ2-7, with a weak D call TRBD2 (5 bases). Trimming removed 0 bases at V and 2 bases at J, with 11 bases between. The CDR3 contains 15 residues. Per germline, CDR1 WSHSY and CDR2 SAAADI. For the CDR3, the DNA is TGCGCCAGCAGTGAGTCGAGGGTAGTCGCCTACGAGCAGTACTTC. Translated: CASSESRVVAYEQYF.

The chain is built from TRBV24-1 and TRBJ2-1; unclear D gene. Germline loops: CDR1 KGHDR, CDR2 SFDVKD. The length of the CDR3 is 13 residues. V gave up 4 bases and J gave up 6 bases, with 9 bases separating them. This chain's CDR3 is CATSDPPGNEQFF. The CDR3 DNA sequence: TGTGCCACCAGTGACCCCCCAGGCAATGAGCAGTTCTTC.